This TCR beta chain was sequenced during a study of T-cell reconstitution after alpha-beta-depleted transplantation in children (dated by TCRdb to the mid-2010s). For the study in its entirety: The study quantitatively tracked T-cell immune reconstitution after TCRalphabeta/CD19-depleted allogeneic hematopoietic cell transplantation in children using TCR repertoire profiling.

Concerning this clonotype: The antigen it binds to is not known. Qualities for individual bases were not recorded, and no much larger clone is one base off.

V lost 0 bases and J lost 2 bases; the stretch between them is 4 bases long. The germline V gene encodes CDR1 SGHTS and CDR2 YDEGEE. The CDR3 starts with the cysteine, ends with the phenylalanine, and has 13 residues. Here the CDR3 DNA is all that survives: 39 bases in frame from base 1. What the treatment or condition label conveys for this sample: allogeneic hematopoietic cell transplantation with graft depleted of TCRalphabeta T cells and CD19 B cells. Transplant recipients were children who received TCRalphabeta/CD19-depleted allogeneic hematopoietic cell grafts. The study at large found these results: Apparently early alphabetaT-cell count recovery about two months after transplant reportedly relied on only several hundred rapidly expanded clones derived from non-depleted graft cells. The frequencies of hyperexpanded clones fell over the following months, and after one year, T-cell counts and TCRbeta diversity were mostly attributed to newly produced T cells. In some patients, the high TCRbeta diversity seen at day 60 was put down to recipient T cells and intrathymic progenitors that had survived conditioning.

The library was prepared using PCR. The sequencing machine was an Illumina HiSeq 2500. To normalize quantification of the TCRbeta repertoire, the TCR libraries were built with molecular barcoding that relied on unique molecular identifiers. TCRdb trimmed the raw reads at Q25, called clones with MiXCR and kept productive beta chains. Under each unique CDR3 protein, matching rows form one entry showing the most common genes and DNA. This sample is represented by about 640,000 distinct CDR3 sequences; 10% to 15% of them were singletons. The ten biggest clones cover around 2% of the sample. This receptor was taken from a male patient aged 5 to 17 who had a stem cell transplant for acute myeloid leukemia, so the T cells may come from the graft donor. Here the sequenced sample was PBMCs, mostly from graft donor cells, taken 360 days after TCRalphabeta/CD19-depleted stem cell transplant. This chain joins TRBV5-8 to TRBJ2-3; confidence is insufficient to name the D gene. This receptor carries the CDR3 CASSLVHTDTQYF. The DNA sequence is as follows: TGTGCCAGCAGCTTGGTGCACACAGATACGCAGTATTTT.